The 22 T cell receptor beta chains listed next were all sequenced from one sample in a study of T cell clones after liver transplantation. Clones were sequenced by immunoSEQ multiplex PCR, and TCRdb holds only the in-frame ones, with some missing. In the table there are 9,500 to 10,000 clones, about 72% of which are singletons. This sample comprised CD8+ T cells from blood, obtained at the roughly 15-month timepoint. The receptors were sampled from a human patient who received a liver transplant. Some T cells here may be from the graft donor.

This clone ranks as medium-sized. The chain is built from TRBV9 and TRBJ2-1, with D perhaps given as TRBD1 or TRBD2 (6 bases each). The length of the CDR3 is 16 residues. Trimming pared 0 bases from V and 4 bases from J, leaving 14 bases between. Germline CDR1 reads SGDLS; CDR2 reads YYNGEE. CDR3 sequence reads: CASSVGGAPQYNEQFF. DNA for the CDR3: TGTGCCAGCAGCGTAGGGGGGGCGCCCCAGTACAATGAGCAGTTCTTC.

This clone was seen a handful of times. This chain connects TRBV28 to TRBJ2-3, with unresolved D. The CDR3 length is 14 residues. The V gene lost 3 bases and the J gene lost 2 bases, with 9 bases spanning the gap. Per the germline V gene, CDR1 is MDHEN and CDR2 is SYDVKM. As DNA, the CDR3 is TGTGCCAGCAGTTTCGGACCGTACACAGATACGCAGTATTTT. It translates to CASSFGPYTDTQYF.

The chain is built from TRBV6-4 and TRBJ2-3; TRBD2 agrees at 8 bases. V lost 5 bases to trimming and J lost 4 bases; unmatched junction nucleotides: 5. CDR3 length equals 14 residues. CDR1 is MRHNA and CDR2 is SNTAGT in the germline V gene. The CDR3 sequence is CASSQSGGADTQYF. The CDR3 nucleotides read TGTGCCAGCAGTCAGAGCGGGGGAGCAGATACGCAGTATTTT.

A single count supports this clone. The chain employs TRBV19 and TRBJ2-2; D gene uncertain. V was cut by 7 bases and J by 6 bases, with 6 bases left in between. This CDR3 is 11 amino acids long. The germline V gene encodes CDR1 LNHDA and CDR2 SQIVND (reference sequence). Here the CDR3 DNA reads TGTGCCAGTAACAGAGCCGGGGAGCTGTTTTTT. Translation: CASNRAGELFF.

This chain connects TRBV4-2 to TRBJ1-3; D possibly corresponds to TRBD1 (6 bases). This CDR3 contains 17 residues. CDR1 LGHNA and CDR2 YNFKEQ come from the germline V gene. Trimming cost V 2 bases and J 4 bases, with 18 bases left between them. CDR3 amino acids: CASSQNPGAGVGNTIYF. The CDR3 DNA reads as TGTGCCAGCAGCCAAAACCCGGGGGCCGGGGTGGGAAACACCATATATTTT.

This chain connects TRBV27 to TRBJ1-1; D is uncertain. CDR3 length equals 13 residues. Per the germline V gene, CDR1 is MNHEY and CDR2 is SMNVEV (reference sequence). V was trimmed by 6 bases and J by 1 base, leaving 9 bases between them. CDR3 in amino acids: CASRVASNTEAFF. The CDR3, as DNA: TGTGCCAGCAGGGTGGCCTCGAACACTGAAGCTTTCTTT.

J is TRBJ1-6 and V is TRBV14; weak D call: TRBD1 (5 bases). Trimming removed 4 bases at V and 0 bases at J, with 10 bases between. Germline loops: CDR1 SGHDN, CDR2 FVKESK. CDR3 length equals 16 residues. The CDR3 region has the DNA TGTGCCAGCAGCCCTCAGGGAAGCTCCTATAATTCACCCCTCCACTTT. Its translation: CASSPQGSSYNSPLHF.

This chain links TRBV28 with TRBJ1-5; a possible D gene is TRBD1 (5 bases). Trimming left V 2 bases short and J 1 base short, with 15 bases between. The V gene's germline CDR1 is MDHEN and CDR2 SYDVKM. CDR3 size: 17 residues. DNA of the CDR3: TGTGCCAGCAGTTTAACATTGGGGGTTGGGAGCAATCAGCCCCAGCATTTT. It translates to CASSLTLGVGSNQPQHF. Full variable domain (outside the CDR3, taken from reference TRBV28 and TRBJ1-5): DVKVTQSSRYLVKRTGEKVFLECVQDMDHENMFWYRQDPGLGLRLIYFSYDVKMKEKGDIPEGYSVSREKKERFSLILESASTNQTSMYLCASSLTLGVGSNQPQHFGDGTRLSIL.

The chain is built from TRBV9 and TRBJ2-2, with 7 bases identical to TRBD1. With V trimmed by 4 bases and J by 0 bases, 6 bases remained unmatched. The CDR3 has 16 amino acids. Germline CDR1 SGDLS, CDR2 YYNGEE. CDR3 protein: CASSSRDSTNTGELFF. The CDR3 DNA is TGTGCCAGCAGCTCAAGGGACAGCACGAACACCGGGGAGCTGTTTTTT.

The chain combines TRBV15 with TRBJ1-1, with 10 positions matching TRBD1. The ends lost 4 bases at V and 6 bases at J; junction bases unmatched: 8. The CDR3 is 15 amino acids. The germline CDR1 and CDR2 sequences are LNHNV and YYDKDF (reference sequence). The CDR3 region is CATSKDRGLGSEAFF. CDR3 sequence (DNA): TGTGCCACCAGCAAAGACAGGGGGCTGGGATCTGAAGCTTTCTTT.

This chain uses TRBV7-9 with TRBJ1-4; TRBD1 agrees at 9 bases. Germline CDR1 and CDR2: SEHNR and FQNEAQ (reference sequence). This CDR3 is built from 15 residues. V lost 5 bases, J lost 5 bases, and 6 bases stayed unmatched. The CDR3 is CASSPRDRENEKLFF. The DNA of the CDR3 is TGTGCCAGCAGCCCCCGGGACAGGGAAAATGAAAAACTGTTTTTT.

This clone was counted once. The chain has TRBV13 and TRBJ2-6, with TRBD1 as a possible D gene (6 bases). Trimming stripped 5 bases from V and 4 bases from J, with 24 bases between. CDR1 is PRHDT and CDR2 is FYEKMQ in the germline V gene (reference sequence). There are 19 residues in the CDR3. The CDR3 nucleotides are TGTGCCAGCAGCGAAGCGACAGGTCCCATTCTGTCCGGGGCCAACGTCCTGACTTTC. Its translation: CASSEATGPILSGANVLTF.

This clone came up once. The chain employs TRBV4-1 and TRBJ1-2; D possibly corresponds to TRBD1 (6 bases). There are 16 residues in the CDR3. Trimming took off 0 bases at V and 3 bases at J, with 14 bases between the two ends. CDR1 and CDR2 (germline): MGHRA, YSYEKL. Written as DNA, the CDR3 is TGCGCCAGCAGCCAAGAATCAGGGGAAGTTTACTATGGCTACACCTTC. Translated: CASSQESGEVYYGYTF.

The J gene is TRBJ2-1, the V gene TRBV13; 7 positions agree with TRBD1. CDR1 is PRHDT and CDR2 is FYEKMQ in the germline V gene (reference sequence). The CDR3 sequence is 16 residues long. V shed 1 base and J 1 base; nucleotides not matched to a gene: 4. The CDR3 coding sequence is TGTGCCAGCAGCTTAGTAAAGGACAGGTCCTACAATGAGCAGTTCTTC. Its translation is CASSLVKDRSYNEQFF. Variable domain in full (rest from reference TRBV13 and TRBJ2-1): AAGVIQSPRHLIKEKRETATLKCYPIPRHDTVYWYQQGPGQDPQFLISFYEKMQSDKGSIPDRFSAQQFSDYHSELNMSSLELGDSALYFCASSLVKDRSYNEQFFGPGTRLTVL.

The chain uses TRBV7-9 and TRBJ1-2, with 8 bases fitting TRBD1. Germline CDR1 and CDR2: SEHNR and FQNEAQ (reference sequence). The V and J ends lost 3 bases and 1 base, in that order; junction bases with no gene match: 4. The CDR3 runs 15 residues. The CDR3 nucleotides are TGTGCCAGCAGCTTCGAGACAGGGGTTAACTATGGCTACACCTTC. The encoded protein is CASSFETGVNYGYTF.

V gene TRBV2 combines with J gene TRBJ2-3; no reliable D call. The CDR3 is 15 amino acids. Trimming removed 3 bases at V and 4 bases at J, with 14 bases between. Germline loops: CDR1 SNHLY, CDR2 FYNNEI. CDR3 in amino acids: CASSETHRRSDTQYF. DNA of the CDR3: TGTGCCAGCAGTGAGACACACCGAAGGTCAGATACGCAGTATTTT.

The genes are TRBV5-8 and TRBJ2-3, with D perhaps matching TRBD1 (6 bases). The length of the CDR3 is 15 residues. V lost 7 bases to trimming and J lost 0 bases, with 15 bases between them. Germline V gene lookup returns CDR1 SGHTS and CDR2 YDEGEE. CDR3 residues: CASSTRQVSTDTQYF. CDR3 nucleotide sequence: TGTGCCAGCTCAACGCGACAGGTTAGCACAGATACGCAGTATTTT.

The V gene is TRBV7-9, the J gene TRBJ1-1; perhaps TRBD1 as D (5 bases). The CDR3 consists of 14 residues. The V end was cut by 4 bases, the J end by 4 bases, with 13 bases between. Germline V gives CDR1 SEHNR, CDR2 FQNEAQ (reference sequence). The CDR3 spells CASSSRDGGTEAFF. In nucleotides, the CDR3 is TGTGCCAGCAGCTCCCGAGACGGGGGCACTGAAGCTTTCTTT.

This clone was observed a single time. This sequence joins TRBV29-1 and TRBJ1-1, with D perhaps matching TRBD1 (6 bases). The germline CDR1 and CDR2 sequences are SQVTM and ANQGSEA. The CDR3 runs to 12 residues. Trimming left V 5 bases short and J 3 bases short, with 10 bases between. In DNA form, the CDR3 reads TGCAGCGTTAACAGGGATGACACTGAAGCTTTCTTT. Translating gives CSVNRDDTEAFF.

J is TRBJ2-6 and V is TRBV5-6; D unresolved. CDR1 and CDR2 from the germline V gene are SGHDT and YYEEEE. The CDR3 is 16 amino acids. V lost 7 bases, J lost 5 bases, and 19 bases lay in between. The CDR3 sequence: CASAVINQSRANVLTF. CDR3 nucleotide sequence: TGTGCCAGCGCAGTTATCAATCAAAGTCGGGCCAACGTCCTGACTTTC.

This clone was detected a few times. The CDR3 region is CASGDGEQYF. CDR3 bases: TGTGCCAGCGGGGATGGGGAGCAGTACTTC. The chain couples TRBV6-1 to TRBJ2-7; no definite D call. Trimming removed 8 bases at V and 7 bases at J, with 9 bases between. The CDR3 covers 10 residues. Germline-derived CDR1 and CDR2 are MNHNS and SASEGT.

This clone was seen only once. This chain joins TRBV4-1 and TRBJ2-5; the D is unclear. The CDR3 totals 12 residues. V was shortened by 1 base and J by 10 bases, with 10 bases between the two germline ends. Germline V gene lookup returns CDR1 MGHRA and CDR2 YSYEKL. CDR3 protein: CASSQGFGDQYF. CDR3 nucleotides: TGCGCCAGCAGCCAAGGGTTCGGCGACCAGTACTTC.